The next 23 T cell receptor beta chains were all read from a single sample in a study of T-cell reconstitution after alpha-beta-depleted transplantation in children. The TCRbeta library incorporated unique molecular identifiers. MiXCR, applied by TCRdb to the PCR reads, yields one record per CDR3 protein. The data contain over 400,000 distinct CDR3 sequences, around an eighth of them singletons. The sequencing used PBMCs from the stem cell graft donor, collected from the stem cell graft. Receptor source: a human donor who donated a stem cell graft to a child with combined immunodeficiency.

At least ten counts were recorded for this clonotype. This sequence joins TRBV29-1 and TRBJ2-2; TRBD1 might be the D (5 bases). Trimming removed 5 bases from V and 4 bases from J, with 14 bases in between. The germline V gene encodes CDR1 SQVTM and CDR2 ANQGSEA. The CDR3 covers 14 residues. The CDR3 region is CSVRGQGATGELFF. CDR3 nucleotides: TGCAGCGTTCGTGGCCAGGGTGCCACCGGGGAGCTGTTTTTT.

This clonotype has only a few counts. The rearrangement joins TRBV7-2 to TRBJ2-3; 8 positions match TRBD2. V was pared by 3 bases and J by 6 bases, with 8 bases of the junction left unmatched. Germline CDR1 SGHTA, CDR2 FQGNSA. The CDR3 has 15 residues. As DNA, the CDR3 is TGTGCCAGCAGCTTTAGGCTAGCGGGTGTCGATACGCAGTATTTT. Translating gives CASSFRLAGVDTQYF.

This clonotype was seen repeatedly, ten times or more. The J gene is TRBJ1-5, the V gene TRBV12-3 or TRBV12-4; 8 bases align to TRBD1. This CDR3 is built from 15 residues. The V gene end was trimmed by 2 bases and the J gene end by 1 base; junction bases not matched to a gene: 1. The CDR3, as DNA: TGTGCCAGCAGTTTAAACAGGGGGAGCAATCAGCCCCAGCATTTT. This encodes CASSLNRGSNQPQHF.

This clonotype was counted a few times. This chain connects TRBV12-3 or TRBV12-4 to TRBJ1-1, with a weak D call TRBD1 (6 bases). The CDR3 consists of 15 residues. Trimming removed 6 bases from V and 2 bases from J, with 16 bases in between. In DNA, the CDR3 is TGTGCCAGCAGATCAAAGGACAGCCATAACACTGAAGCTTTCTTT. Protein sequence: CASRSKDSHNTEAFF.

The chain carries TRBV12-3 or TRBV12-4 and TRBJ1-1, with TRBD1 identical over 8 bases. With V trimmed by 4 bases and J by 1 base, 5 bases remained unmatched. This CDR3 region has 15 residues. The CDR3 nucleotides read TGTGCCAGCAGTTCGACAGGGGTCAGGAACACTGAAGCTTTCTTT. It yields the protein CASSSTGVRNTEAFF.

This chain connects TRBV20-1 to TRBJ2-3; perhaps TRBD2 as D (5 bases). From germline, CDR1 is DFQATT and CDR2 SNEGSKA (reference sequence). V was trimmed by 6 bases and J by 2 bases, leaving 9 bases between them. CDR3 length: 12 amino acids. The CDR3 coding sequence is TGCAGTGCCTTGAGGGCCACAGATACGCAGTATTTT. The encoded protein is CSALRATDTQYF.

As regards this clonotype: One junction end disagrees with the germline gene, perhaps due to a read error. The rearrangement joins TRBV5-1 to TRBJ2-3; D is perhaps TRBD1 (6 bases). This CDR3 spans 14 amino acids. Per germline, CDR1 SGHRS and CDR2 YFSETQ. CDR3 in amino acids: CATSLDFRGDTQYF. CDR3 in DNA: TGCGCCACCAGCTTGGATTTCAGGGGTGATACGCAGTATTTT.

At least ten counts were recorded for this clonotype. The chain combines TRBV5-1 with TRBJ2-1; D may be TRBD1 (5 bases). Germline loops: CDR1 SGHRS, CDR2 YFSETQ. The CDR3 sequence is 13 residues long. Between the trimmed V and J ends, which lost 0 bases and 4 bases, there was a span of 5 bases. For the CDR3, the DNA is TGCGCCAGCAGCTTGGGACAGTACAATGAGCAGTTCTTC. Its translation: CASSLGQYNEQFF.

In this sample, this clonotype turned up many times. This chain links TRBV7-9 with TRBJ2-3; no clear D gene. This CDR3 comprises 13 residues. CDR1 and CDR2 from the germline V gene are SEHNR and FQNEAQ (reference sequence). The germline V and J ends were trimmed by 1 base and 4 bases, with 6 bases remaining between them. Here the CDR3 DNA reads TGTGCCAGCAGCTTAGTTCAGGCAGATACGCAGTATTTT. Its protein product is CASSLVQADTQYF.

This clonotype has a handful of counts. V gene TRBV20-1 combines with J gene TRBJ2-5; tentative D call: TRBD2 (6 bases). This CDR3 region has 15 residues. CDR1 is DFQATT, CDR2 SNEGSKA, per germline (reference sequence). The V and J ends lost 3 bases and 0 bases respectively, with 14 bases between them. CDR3 nucleotide sequence: TGCAGTGCTAGCCGACTAGAACAATACCAAGAGACCCAGTACTTC. Its protein product is CSASRLEQYQETQYF.

The V gene is TRBV12-5, the J gene TRBJ1-6; D unresolved. CDR3 length: 14 amino acids. CDR1 is LGHNT and CDR2 is FRNRAP in the germline V gene. Trimming took 11 bases from V and 4 from J, leaving 15 bases between them. CDR3 in amino acids: CAEWKRVYNSPLHF. The DNA for the CDR3 is TGTGCTGAGTGGAAGAGGGTTTATAATTCACCCCTCCACTTT.

This clonotype occurred a few times. This chain links TRBV7-9 with TRBJ2-3; possibly TRBD2 for D (6 bases). Per the germline V gene, CDR1 is SEHNR and CDR2 is FQNEAQ (reference sequence). V was trimmed by 5 bases and J by 2 bases, leaving 14 bases between them. The CDR3 has 15 residues. DNA for the CDR3: TGTGCCAGCAGCCCCCCCGGGAGTAACACAGATACGCAGTATTTT. This codes for CASSPPGSNTDTQYF.

This clonotype was recorded a few times. The V gene is TRBV4-3, the J gene TRBJ2-7, with 13 bases aligning to TRBD2. CDR3 length: 16 amino acids. Germline CDR1 and CDR2: LGHNA and YSLEER. V shed 3 bases and J 1 base; nucleotides not matched to a gene: 3. CDR3 residues: CASSHGTSGDSYEQYF. CDR3 nucleotide sequence: TGCGCCAGCAGCCACGGGACTAGCGGGGATTCCTACGAGCAGTACTTC.

This clonotype was seen a handful of times. The chain has TRBV27 and TRBJ1-2; D unclear. V was clipped by 5 bases and J by 2 bases, with 15 bases between them. Germline V gene sequence: CDR1 MNHEY, CDR2 SMNVEV (reference sequence). This CDR3 has 15 amino acids. CDR3 in DNA: TGTGCCAGCAGTCCTCTGGGAGGAGGGAACTATGGCTACACCTTC. Translating it yields CASSPLGGGNYGYTF.

The table lists this clonotype with many counts. The V and J genes are TRBV20-1 and TRBJ2-3; D uncertain. Between the trimmed V and J ends, which lost 6 bases and 0 bases, there was a span of 13 bases. The CDR3 extends over 14 amino acids. Germline V gives CDR1 DFQATT, CDR2 SNEGSKA (reference sequence). CDR3 coding DNA: TGCAGTGCGAGACTGATCGCTAGCACAGATACGCAGTATTTT. It yields the protein CSARLIASTDTQYF.

This clonotype was observed a few times. V usage is TRBV20-1 and J usage is TRBJ2-7; 10 bases line up with TRBD1. Trimming at V came to 5 bases and at J to 6 bases, leaving 10 bases not matched to a gene. Germline V gene sequence: CDR1 DFQATT, CDR2 SNEGSKA (reference sequence). This CDR3 contains 14 residues. The CDR3 here is CSAFQTGGASEQYF. The CDR3, as DNA: TGCAGTGCTTTCCAGACAGGGGGCGCGTCCGAGCAGTACTTC.

The rearrangement links TRBV20-1 to TRBJ1-2; 12 bases are shared with TRBD1. CDR3 length: 18 residues. The germline gives CDR1 DFQATT, CDR2 SNEGSKA (reference sequence). J gave up 4 bases and V 1 base, and 13 bases lay outside the gene matches. This CDR3 reads CSARAPAGTGGGSYGYTF. DNA for the CDR3: TGCAGTGCTAGAGCCCCGGCGGGGACAGGGGGCGGTAGCTATGGCTACACCTTC.

The rearrangement joins TRBV4-2 to TRBJ2-3; 9 bases map to TRBD1. V was clipped by 0 bases and J by 4 bases; unmatched bases: 5. CDR3 size: 16 residues. CDR1 and CDR2 from the germline V gene are LGHNA and YNFKEQ. The CDR3 here is CASSQDLRDRADTQYF. CDR3 DNA sequence: TGTGCCAGCAGCCAAGATCTCCGGGACAGGGCAGATACGCAGTATTTT.

V is TRBV20-1 and J is TRBJ2-5; 12 positions agree with TRBD2. Germline CDR1 DFQATT, CDR2 SNEGSKA (reference sequence). There are 14 residues in the CDR3. After removal of 5 bases from V and 3 bases from J, the junction contained 4 bases not matched to a gene. The CDR3: CSAGGLAGKETQYF. CDR3 sequence (DNA): TGCAGTGCTGGAGGACTAGCGGGAAAAGAGACCCAGTACTTC.

The V and J genes are TRBV6-1 and TRBJ2-3; 7 nucleotides match TRBD2. The CDR3 consists of 16 residues. Per the germline V gene, CDR1 is MNHNS and CDR2 is SASEGT. With 2 bases clipped from V and 2 bases from J, the junction kept 7 bases outside the gene matches. DNA for the CDR3: TGTGCCAGCAGTGAACATGCGGGAGCGGCCACAGATACGCAGTATTTT. Translation gives CASSEHAGAATDTQYF.

In its sample, this clonotype was seen a few times. For the CDR3, the DNA is TGCGCCAGCAGCCAAGATAAGGCTAACTATGGCTACACCTTC. It is translated as CASSQDKANYGYTF. The V and J genes are TRBV4-3 and TRBJ1-2, with D hard to call. V was clipped by 0 bases and J by 0 bases, with 5 bases between them. Germline CDR1 is LGHNA and CDR2 is YSLEER. The CDR3 totals 14 residues.

Here the CDR3 DNA reads TGTGCCAGCAGCAACGGGATGGGAGAGACCCAGTACTTC. It is translated as CASSNGMGETQYF. The chain uses TRBV11-3 and TRBJ2-5; TRBD2 might be the D (5 bases). The CDR3 loop spans 13 amino acids. The germline V gene encodes CDR1 SGHNT and CDR2 YENEEA. V lost 5 bases, J lost 4 bases, and 11 bases lay in between.

The V gene is TRBV12-3 or TRBV12-4, the J gene TRBJ1-5; a possible D gene is TRBD1 (6 bases). The CDR3 is made up of 18 amino acids. V lost 2 bases and J 0 bases, leaving 17 bases between the germline ends. CDR3 DNA sequence: TGTGCCAGCAGTTTAACGCTTACAGGGACCTATAGCAATCAGCCCCAGCATTTT. Translating gives CASSLTLTGTYSNQPQHF.